This T cell receptor beta chain was sequenced for a study of Ad26.COV2.S vaccination and SARS-CoV-2 variants. Regarding the study as a whole: For non-spike TCRs, breadth in vaccine recipients resembled that in placebo recipients. The analyses of TCR breadth and depth may have understated the size of total T cell responses.

Note on this clone: Its specificity is not known.

The assay was immunoSEQ multiplex PCR, and TCRdb's table has in-frame clones only and misses some. The repertoire holds about 350,000 clones, with 80% to 90% as singletons. CDR1 is SEHNR, CDR2 FQNEAQ, per germline (reference sequence). This CDR3 is 15 amino acids long. V was cut by 2 bases and J by 6 bases, with 17 bases left in between. This sample's treatment: around 19 received Ad26.COV2.S at low or high dose, single or two shots; several received placebo; per-sample allocation not given. Repertoires come from day 63 after the first vaccine or placebo injection. This chain connects TRBV7-9 to TRBJ2-7; D possibly matches TRBD1 or TRBD2 (5 bases each). The source of this sequence is a person aged 18 to 59 who received the Ad26.COV2.S COVID-19 vaccine or a placebo. Here the sequenced sample was peripheral blood, taken in a trial of Ad26.COV2.S vaccine versus placebo. DNA for the CDR3: TGTGCCAGCAGCTTAATCGGGACGTCTAAGGGCGAGCAGTACTTC. This encodes CASSLIGTSKGEQYF.